A single sample is the source of the 18 T cell receptor beta chains below, sequenced in a study of CD8 T cells in ankylosing spondylitis. No antigen has been identified for these receptors. TCRdb re-called the 5' RACE reads through MiXCR, storing one row per CDR3 protein. Here the sample spans almost 400,000 distinct CDR3 sequences, about a fifth being singletons. Overall study results and limits: Roughly eight highly homologous variants made up a TCR beta motif, and this motif appeared characteristic of ankylosing spondylitis blood.

The sample consisted of blood, either unsorted or a sorted T cell fraction (not recorded which). The receptor set was obtained from a male donor with ankylosing spondylitis.

This clonotype was counted between two and nine times. The chain has TRBV5-1 and TRBJ1-4, with D unclear. The CDR3 is 14 amino acids. Between the trimmed V and J ends, which lost 1 base and 7 bases, there was a span of 11 bases. Per the germline V gene, CDR1 is SGHRS and CDR2 is YFSETQ. CDR3: CASSLIQESEKLFF. The CDR3 DNA reads as TGCGCCAGCAGCTTGATCCAGGAGAGTGAAAAACTGTTTTTT.

The V and J genes are TRBV20-1 and TRBJ2-1, with 11 bases identical to TRBD2. This CDR3 region has 16 residues. CDR1 is DFQATT, CDR2 SNEGSKA, per germline (reference sequence). The V segment lost 3 bases and the J segment 2 bases; nucleotides outside the gene matches: 6. DNA for the CDR3: TGCAGTGCTAGTAGACTAGCGGGATTCCCCTACAATGAGCAGTTCTTC. Amino acids: CSASRLAGFPYNEQFF.

CDR3 sequence: CASSPWTSGSLGNEQFF. In nucleotides, the CDR3 is TGTGCCAGCAGCCCCTGGACTAGCGGGAGTCTGGGGAATGAGCAGTTCTTC. The chain carries TRBV7-2 and TRBJ2-1; 13 bases map to TRBD2. The CDR3 is 17 residues long. Per the germline V gene, CDR1 is SGHTA and CDR2 is FQGNSA. V shed 5 bases, J shed 7 bases, and the junction held 11 bases outside the gene matches.

This clonotype was recorded a few times. The rearrangement joins TRBV7-3 to TRBJ2-1; TRBD1 matches 9 bases. The CDR3 covers 15 residues. Germline lookup yields CDR1 SGHTA and CDR2 FQGTGA. Losses at the gene ends were 3 bases for V and 8 bases for J; bases not matched to a gene: 8. The DNA for the CDR3 is TGTGCCAGCAGCTTGGGACAGGGAAGAATCTATGAGCAGTTCTTC. This translates into CASSLGQGRIYEQFF.

This clonotype turned up a few times. This chain connects TRBV7-9 to TRBJ1-5; D gene ambiguous. There are 12 residues in the CDR3. With 5 bases removed from V and 5 bases from J, the gap between germline ends came to 7 bases. Germline loops: CDR1 SEHNR, CDR2 FQNEAQ (reference sequence). The CDR3 bases are TGTGCCAGCAGCAGAACAGATCAGCCCCAGCATTTT. It codes for CASSRTDQPQHF.

The chain links TRBV27 to TRBJ2-1; D tentatively fits TRBD1 or TRBD2 (6 bases each). The germline V gene has CDR1 MNHEY and CDR2 SMNVEV (reference sequence). The CDR3 runs 14 residues. The V end lost 3 bases, the J end lost 5 bases, and 11 bases lay between the germline ends. The CDR3 region has the DNA TGTGCCAGCAGTTTCGGGGGCGCCGACAATGAGCAGTTCTTC. Translated: CASSFGGADNEQFF.

The genes are TRBV28 and TRBJ2-2; D uncertain. The V gene lost 6 bases and the J gene lost 9 bases, with 8 bases spanning the gap. The CDR3 consists of 11 residues. Germline loops: CDR1 MDHEN, CDR2 SYDVKM. CDR3 in amino acids: CASSVFRELFF. CDR3 nucleotide sequence: TGTGCCAGCAGCGTATTCAGGGAGCTGTTTTTT. The full variable domain, completed using reference TRBV28 and TRBJ2-2, is DVKVTQSSRYLVKRTGEKVFLECVQDMDHENMFWYRQDPGLGLRLIYFSYDVKMKEKGDIPEGYSVSREKKERFSLILESASTNQTSMYLCASSVFRELFFGEGSRLTVL.

This clonotype has more than one count but fewer than ten. The chain employs TRBV7-2 and TRBJ1-1; possible D gene TRBD1, 5 bases. In germline, CDR1 is SGHTA, CDR2 FQGNSA. CDR3 length: 16 amino acids. V was cut by 4 bases and J by 1 base, with 16 bases left in between. CDR3: CASSSRGSGPNTEAFF. DNA of the CDR3: TGTGCCAGCAGCTCCCGGGGATCAGGGCCGAACACTGAAGCTTTCTTT.

A single count supports this clonotype. The V gene is TRBV12-3 or TRBV12-4, the J gene TRBJ2-7; no firm D call. With 6 bases removed from V and 6 bases from J, the gap between germline ends came to 15 bases. CDR3 length: 13 residues. CDR3 loop: CASRKYNGGEQYF. For the CDR3, the DNA is TGTGCCAGCAGGAAGTACAACGGCGGCGAGCAGTACTTC.

The chain combines TRBV5-6 with TRBJ2-7; no clear D. Trimming pared 6 bases from V and 3 bases from J, leaving 16 bases between. The CDR3 has 14 residues. Germline CDR1 and CDR2: SGHDT and YYEEEE. CDR3 in amino acids: CASKSWLLVYEQYF. The CDR3 DNA reads TGTGCCAGCAAATCATGGCTCCTCGTCTACGAGCAGTACTTC.

In this sample, this clonotype turned up many times. The V and J genes are TRBV5-1 and TRBJ2-1; D might be TRBD2 (6 bases). The V gene's germline CDR1 is SGHRS and CDR2 YFSETQ. V lost 5 bases and J lost 8, with 17 bases in between. The CDR3 length is 14 residues. The CDR3 nucleotides are TGCGCCAGCAGGTTGCGGCGGGGTTTCGATGAGCAGTTCTTC. As protein: CASRLRRGFDEQFF.

This clonotype showed up just a few times. The CDR3 region is CSASRGRPTEAFF. In DNA, the CDR3 is TGCAGTGCTAGCAGGGGGCGACCCACTGAAGCTTTCTTT. V usage is TRBV20-1 and J usage is TRBJ1-1; 8 bases agree with TRBD1. V lost 3 bases to trimming and J lost 4 bases; unmatched junction nucleotides: 4. This CDR3 comprises 13 residues. The germline gives CDR1 DFQATT, CDR2 SNEGSKA (reference sequence).

This clonotype came up a few times. The rearrangement joins TRBV28 to TRBJ2-3; D perhaps matches TRBD1 (5 bases). V gave up 6 bases and J gave up 5 bases, with 18 bases separating them. CDR1 MDHEN and CDR2 SYDVKM come from the germline V gene. The CDR3 is made up of 15 amino acids. CDR3 in amino acids: CASRTTGFERDTQYF. The CDR3 DNA follows: TGTGCCAGCAGAACTACAGGATTTGAACGAGATACGCAGTATTTT.

The rearrangement links TRBV7-3 to TRBJ2-3; D perhaps matches TRBD2 (6 bases). The germline V and J ends were trimmed by 5 bases and 3 bases, with 12 bases remaining between them. This CDR3 contains 14 residues. CDR1 and CDR2 from the germline V gene are SGHTA and FQGTGA. In DNA, the CDR3 is TGTGCCAGCAGCCAATCCGGGGGAACAGATACGCAGTATTTT. This codes for CASSQSGGTDTQYF.

This clonotype was seen at least ten times. This chain uses TRBV5-1 with TRBJ1-1, with a tentative D call TRBD1 (5 bases). V lost 0 bases to trimming and J lost 1 base, with 7 bases between them. Germline V lookup: CDR1 SGHRS, CDR2 YFSETQ. The length of the CDR3 is 14 residues. Written as DNA, the CDR3 is TGCGCCAGCAGCTTGGACGGGGGGAACACTGAAGCTTTCTTT. The encoded protein is CASSLDGGNTEAFF.

The chain carries TRBV29-1 and TRBJ1-4, with TRBD1 matching over 7 bases. Trimming cost V 6 bases and J 7 bases; bases outside gene matches: 8. This CDR3 is built from 13 residues. Germline loops: CDR1 SQVTM, CDR2 ANQGSEA. DNA for the CDR3: TGCAGCGTCACTTCCAGGGGGGTTGAAAAACTGTTTTTT. Translating it yields CSVTSRGVEKLFF.

The chain joins TRBV7-2 to TRBJ1-4, with 7 bases that match TRBD1. Germline V gene sequence: CDR1 SGHTA, CDR2 FQGNSA. This CDR3 region has 15 residues. The V gene end was trimmed by 8 bases and the J gene end by 2 bases; junction bases not matched to a gene: 8. DNA for the CDR3: TGTGCCAGCGCTCAAGAGGGGGCCACTAATGAAAAACTGTTTTTT. Translation gives CASAQEGATNEKLFF.

V gene TRBV6-2 or TRBV6-3 combines with J gene TRBJ2-2; possibly TRBD1 or TRBD2 for D (5 bases each). Germline-derived CDR1 and CDR2 are MNHEY and SVGEGT. The length of the CDR3 is 15 residues. Trimming stripped 6 bases from V and 4 bases from J, with 15 bases between. This chain's CDR3 is CASSRPGRSTGELFF. The DNA of the CDR3 is TGTGCCAGCAGCCGCCCGGGACGAAGCACCGGGGAGCTGTTTTTT.